The 27 T cell receptor beta chains reported below all come from one sample, sequenced in a study of CD8 T cells in cerebrospinal fluid in Alzheimer's disease. From its re-call of the 10x single-cell sequencing reads, TCRdb lists each CDR3 protein once, without DNA. This table lists approximately 800 distinct CDR3 sequences. The sequencing sample was made of cerebrospinal fluid. These receptors originate from a human donor with Parkinson's disease.

Its frequency marks this clonotype as large. The rearrangement links TRBV10-3 to TRBJ2-5. The CDR3 loop spans 15 amino acids. Germline V lookup: CDR1 ENHRY, CDR2 SYGVKD. The CDR3 region is CAISESTEVRETQYF.

This clonotype is called medium-sized based on its frequency. The genes are TRBV4-1 and TRBJ1-1. The CDR3 sequence is 13 residues long. Germline loops: CDR1 MGHRA, CDR2 YSYEKL. The CDR3 here is CASSVKSYTEAFF.

Considering frequency, this clonotype is medium-sized (0.01 to 0.1%). The rearrangement links TRBV2 to TRBJ1-5; the D gene TCRdb calls, TRBD1, cannot be checked with no DNA. The CDR3 spans 14 residues. CDR1 is SNHLY and CDR2 is FYNNEI in the germline V gene. The CDR3: CASSEIGGIQPQHF.

This clonotype is classed as large by frequency. This chain connects TRBV4-3 to TRBJ1-1; with no DNA, the TCRdb D assignment of TRBD1 cannot be verified. CDR1 and CDR2 from the germline V gene are LGHNA and YSLEER. CDR3 length: 16 residues. The CDR3 sequence is CASSQPSGQGLTEAFF.

This clonotype shows up as large by frequency. The genes are TRBV4-2 and TRBJ1-1. The CDR3 spans 16 residues. Germline-derived CDR1 and CDR2 are LGHNA and YNFKEQ. The CDR3 loop is CASSQDKGEGWPEAFF.

This clonotype ranks as medium-sized in terms of frequency. The chain has TRBV28 and TRBJ1-6. The CDR3 is made up of 12 amino acids. Germline V gene data show CDR1 as MDHEN and CDR2 as SYDVKM. The CDR3 sequence: CASRGPQGPLHF.

By frequency, this clonotype is large. The chain is built from TRBV6-2 or TRBV6-3 and TRBJ2-1; the D gene TCRdb calls, TRBD2, cannot be checked with no DNA. The CDR3 is 13 residues long. Germline CDR1 is MNHEY and CDR2 is SVGEGT. CDR3 region: CACLGGGRDEQFF.

Measured by frequency, this clonotype is medium-sized. The CDR3 sequence: CASSQEAGNNYGYTF. V is TRBV4-3 and J is TRBJ1-2. CDR1 LGHNA and CDR2 YSLEER come from the germline V gene. The CDR3 is 15 residues long.

This clonotype is medium-sized (0.01 to 0.1%) by frequency. V gene TRBV11-3 combines with J gene TRBJ1-2. The germline gives CDR1 SGHNT, CDR2 YENEEA. The CDR3 is 11 amino acids. The CDR3 region is CASSFRGGYTF. Together with reference TRBV11-3 and TRBJ1-2, the CDR3 gives the full variable domain: EAGVVQSPRYKIIEKKQPVAFWCNPISGHNTLYWYLQNLGQGPELLIRYENEEAVDDSQLPKDRFSAERLKGVDSTLKIQPAELGDSAVYLCASSFRGGYTFGSGTRLTVV.

Frequency places this clonotype as medium-sized. The chain combines TRBV3-2 with TRBJ2-1; absent DNA, TCRdb's TRBD2 call cannot be checked. TRBV3-2 is listed as a pseudogene. CDR3 size: 19 residues. The CDR3 spells CASSQEGLAGGPEYNEQFF.

Considering frequency, this clonotype is large (0.1 to 1%). The chain is built from TRBV5-4 and TRBJ1-2; TCRdb designates TRBD1, a call that cannot be tested without DNA. This CDR3 is built from 14 residues. Looked up from germline, CDR1 is SGHNT and CDR2 is YYREEE (reference sequence). CDR3 amino acids: CASSSEQGYYGYTF.

According to its frequency, this clonotype is medium-sized (0.01 to 0.1%). The rearrangement uses TRBV28 and TRBJ1-1; lacking DNA, the TRBD1 call made by TCRdb goes unchecked. From germline, CDR1 is MDHEN and CDR2 SYDVKM. The CDR3 loop spans 14 amino acids. CDR3: CASTSGGPGTEAFF.

This clonotype is classed as large by frequency. The chain couples TRBV6-6 to TRBJ1-1; TCRdb returns TRBD1, unconfirmable since there is no DNA. The CDR3 is 13 amino acids. CDR1 is MNHNY, CDR2 SVGAGI, per germline (reference sequence). This chain's CDR3 is CASSRDRATEAFF.

By frequency, this clonotype registers large. The chain joins TRBV7-9 to TRBJ1-1. The CDR3 has 12 amino acids. Germline V gene data show CDR1 as SEHNR and CDR2 as FQNEAQ (reference sequence). CDR3 protein: CASSLAYAEAFF.

By frequency, this clonotype is medium-sized. The chain uses TRBV20-1 and TRBJ2-2; TCRdb outputs TRBD1, but without DNA this stays unchecked. The CDR3 sequence is 15 residues long. CDR1 DFQATT and CDR2 SNEGSKA come from the germline V gene (reference sequence). The CDR3 reads CSASRSGHYTGELFF.

This clonotype is called large based on its frequency. CDR3: CSARGGGQESSYEQYF. This rearrangement joins TRBV20-1 to TRBJ2-7; TCRdb names TRBD1, which stays unverified in the absence of DNA. CDR3 length: 16 residues. In germline, CDR1 is DFQATT, CDR2 SNEGSKA (reference sequence).

This clonotype is called medium-sized based on its frequency. The chain couples TRBV7-8 to TRBJ2-5. Germline V gene data show CDR1 as SGHVS and CDR2 as FQNEAQ. This CDR3 comprises 13 residues. CDR3 sequence reads: CASSLEEPVAQYF.

Measured by frequency, this clonotype is medium-sized. V is TRBV2 and J is TRBJ2-7; the D call of TRBD2 rests on TCRdb alone, since no DNA is present to check it. The CDR3 is 17 residues long. The germline V gene encodes CDR1 SNHLY and CDR2 FYNNEI. The CDR3: CASSGLGGLAGFYEQYF.

This clonotype is large by frequency. The V call is TRBV6-5, the J call TRBJ2-3; TCRdb proposes TRBD1, but this gene call is untestable without DNA. CDR3 length equals 18 residues. Germline CDR1 reads MNHEY; CDR2 reads SVGAGI. CDR3: CASSSTAPGHLGADTQYF.

Its frequency marks this clonotype as large (0.1 to 1%). The genes are TRBV10-3 and TRBJ1-6; TCRdb lists TRBD1, though no DNA is available to test this call. The CDR3 consists of 13 residues. Germline CDR1 ENHRY, CDR2 SYGVKD. Here the CDR3 reads CAIKGYGNSPLHF.

This clonotype ranks as medium-sized in terms of frequency. This chain connects TRBV30 to TRBJ2-3; checking the TCRdb D call of TRBD2 is not possible without DNA. This CDR3 region has 14 residues. Germline values: CDR1 GTSNPN, CDR2 SVGIG (reference sequence). CDR3 loop: CAWSPSGVTDTQYF. The complete variable domain, with remaining parts taken from reference TRBV30 and TRBJ2-3, reads SQTIHQWPATLVQPVGSPLSLECTVEGTSNPNLYWYRQAAGRGLQLLFYSVGIGQISSEVPQNLSASRPQDRQFILSSKKLLLSDSGFYLCAWSPSGVTDTQYFGPGTRLTVL.

By frequency, this clonotype is large. This rearrangement joins TRBV5-1 to TRBJ2-7. This CDR3 contains 14 residues. CDR1 and CDR2 (germline): SGHRS, YFSETQ. The CDR3 is CASSFTRSSYEQYF.

Considering frequency, this clonotype is medium-sized. V gene TRBV6-5 combines with J gene TRBJ2-1; TCRdb lists TRBD2, though no DNA is available to test this call. Germline V gene sequence: CDR1 MNHEY, CDR2 SVGAGI. CDR3 length: 16 amino acids. The CDR3 reads CASSYSSSGAYNEQFF.

According to its frequency, this clonotype is large. J is TRBJ1-1 and V is TRBV28. Germline CDR1 reads MDHEN; CDR2 reads SYDVKM. This CDR3 comprises 12 residues. The CDR3 loop is CASSLITNGAFF.

In terms of frequency, this clonotype is medium-sized (0.01 to 0.1%). The chain joins TRBV30 to TRBJ2-7; TCRdb selects TRBD2, and the lack of DNA leaves this call unchecked. CDR3 length: 14 amino acids. The germline V gene encodes CDR1 GTSNPN and CDR2 SVGIG (reference sequence). CDR3 sequence: CAWSGGLSSYEQYF.

Judged by frequency, this clonotype is medium-sized. The gene calls are TRBV7-8 and TRBJ2-3; TCRdb's D call of TRBD1 is untestable without DNA. The CDR3 is 15 amino acids. CDR1 is SGHVS, CDR2 FQNEAQ, per germline. CDR3 residues: CASSLARGITDTQYF.

Judged by frequency, this clonotype is large. The gene calls are TRBV27 and TRBJ1-5; the TCRdb call, TRBD1, lacks DNA for checking. This CDR3 is 15 amino acids long. Per germline, CDR1 MNHEY and CDR2 SMNVEV (reference sequence). The CDR3 region is CASSLRGRYDQPQHF.